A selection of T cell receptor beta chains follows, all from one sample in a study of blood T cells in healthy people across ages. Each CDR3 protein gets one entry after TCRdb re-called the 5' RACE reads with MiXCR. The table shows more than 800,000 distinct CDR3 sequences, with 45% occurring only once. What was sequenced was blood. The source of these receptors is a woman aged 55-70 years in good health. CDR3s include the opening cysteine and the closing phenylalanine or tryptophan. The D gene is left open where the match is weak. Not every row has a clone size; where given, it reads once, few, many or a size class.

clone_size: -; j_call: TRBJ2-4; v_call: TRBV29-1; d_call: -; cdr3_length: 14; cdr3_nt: TGCAGCGGTGTTGACGACAGGACTAAAAACATTCAGTACTTC; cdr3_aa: CSGVDDRTKNIQYF
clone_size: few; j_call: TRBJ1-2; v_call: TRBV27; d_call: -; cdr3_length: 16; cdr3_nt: TGTGCCAGCAGCCCCTCGGGCAGGATTGCTAACTATGGCTACACCTTC; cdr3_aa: CASSPSGRIANYGYTF
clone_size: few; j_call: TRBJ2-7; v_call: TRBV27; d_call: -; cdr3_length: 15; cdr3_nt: TGTGCCAGCAGTGCGTCGACAGTGAGCTCCTACGAGCAGTACTTC; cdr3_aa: CASSASTVSSYEQYF
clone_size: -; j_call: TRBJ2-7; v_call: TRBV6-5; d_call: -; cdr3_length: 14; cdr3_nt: TGTGCCAGCAGTACCCGGGACCCGGTCTACGAGCAGTACTTC; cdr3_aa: CASSTRDPVYEQYF
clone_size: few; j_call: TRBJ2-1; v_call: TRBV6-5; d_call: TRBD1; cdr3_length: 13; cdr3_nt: TGTGCCAGCAGCGGCCTAGGGGGCGATGAGCAGTTCTTC; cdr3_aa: CASSGLGGDEQFF
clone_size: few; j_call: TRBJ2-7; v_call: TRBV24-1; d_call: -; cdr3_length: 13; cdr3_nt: TGTGCCACCAGTGAGGAGGGTCATCTCGAGCAGTACTTC; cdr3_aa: CATSEEGHLEQYF
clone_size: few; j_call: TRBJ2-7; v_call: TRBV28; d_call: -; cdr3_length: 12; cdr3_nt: TGTGCCAGCAGTTTATACCGCTACGAGCAGTACTTC; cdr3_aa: CASSLYRYEQYF
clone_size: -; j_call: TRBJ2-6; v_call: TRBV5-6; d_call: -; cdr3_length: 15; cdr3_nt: TGTGCCAGCAGCGTCGCAGGCTCTGGGGCCAACGTCCCGACTTTC; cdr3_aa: CASSVAGSGANVPTF
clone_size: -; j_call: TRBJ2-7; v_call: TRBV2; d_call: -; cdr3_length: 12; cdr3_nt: TGTGCCAGCATCGGACAGCGCTACGAGCAGTACTTC; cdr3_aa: CASIGQRYEQYF
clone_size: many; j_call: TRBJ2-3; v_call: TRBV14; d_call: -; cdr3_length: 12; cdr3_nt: TGTGCCAGCAGCCGTCTTGGGGATACGCAGTATTTT; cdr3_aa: CASSRLGDTQYF
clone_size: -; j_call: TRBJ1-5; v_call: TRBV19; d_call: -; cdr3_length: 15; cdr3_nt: TGTGCCAGTAGTATAGCAAGGGCAGCCCATCAGCCCCAGCATTTT; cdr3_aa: CASSIARAAHQPQHF
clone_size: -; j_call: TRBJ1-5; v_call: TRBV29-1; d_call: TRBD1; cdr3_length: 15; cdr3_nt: TGCAGCGTTGATTGCCCGGGACAGGGTTCTCAGCCCCAGCATTTT; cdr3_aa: CSVDCPGQGSQPQHF
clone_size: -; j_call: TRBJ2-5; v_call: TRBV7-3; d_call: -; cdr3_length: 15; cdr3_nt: TGTGCCAGCAGCCTCCAATACGGGGGGCGAGAGACCCAGTACTTC; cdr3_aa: CASSLQYGGRETQYF
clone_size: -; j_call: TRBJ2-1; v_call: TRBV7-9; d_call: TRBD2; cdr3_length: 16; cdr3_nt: TGTGCCAGCAGCGCCCGACTAGCGGGAGGTCACAATGAGCAGTTCTTC; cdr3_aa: CASSARLAGGHNEQFF